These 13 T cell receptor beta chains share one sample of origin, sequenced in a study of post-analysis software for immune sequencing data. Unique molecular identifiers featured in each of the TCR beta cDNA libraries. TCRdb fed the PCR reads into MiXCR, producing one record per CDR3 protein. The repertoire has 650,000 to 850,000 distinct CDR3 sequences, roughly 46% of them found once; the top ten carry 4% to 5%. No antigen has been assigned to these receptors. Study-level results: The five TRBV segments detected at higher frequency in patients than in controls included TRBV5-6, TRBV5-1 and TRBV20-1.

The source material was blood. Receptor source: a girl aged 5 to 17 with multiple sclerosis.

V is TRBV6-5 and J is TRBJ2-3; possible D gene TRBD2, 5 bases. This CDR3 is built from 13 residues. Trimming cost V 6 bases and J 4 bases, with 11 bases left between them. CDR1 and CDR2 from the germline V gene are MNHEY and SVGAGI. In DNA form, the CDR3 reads TGTGCCAGCAGGGACTCCCGGCCAGATACGCAGTATTTT. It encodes CASRDSRPDTQYF.

DNA of the CDR3: TGTGCCAGCAGCCCCCGGGACGGGCGCGAGCAGTACTTC. Its protein is CASSPRDGREQYF. This sequence joins TRBV7-2 and TRBJ2-5; either TRBD1 or TRBD2 may fit D (5 bases each). The J call is in doubt because the DNA end fits TRBJ2-7 better. The CDR3 sequence is 13 residues long. CDR1 SGHTA and CDR2 FQGNSA come from the germline V gene.

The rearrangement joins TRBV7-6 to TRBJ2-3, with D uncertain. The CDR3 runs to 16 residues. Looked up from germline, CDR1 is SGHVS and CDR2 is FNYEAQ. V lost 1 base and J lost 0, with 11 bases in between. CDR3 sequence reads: CASSLGGGSSTDTQYF. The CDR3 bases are TGTGCCAGCAGCTTAGGAGGCGGCTCAAGCACAGATACGCAGTATTTT.

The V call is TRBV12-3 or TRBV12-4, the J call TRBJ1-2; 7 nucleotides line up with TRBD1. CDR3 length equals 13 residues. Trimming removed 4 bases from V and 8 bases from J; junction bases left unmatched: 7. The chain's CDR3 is CASSSFGQEGYTF. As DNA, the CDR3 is TGTGCCAGCAGTTCCTTCGGACAGGAGGGCTACACCTTC.

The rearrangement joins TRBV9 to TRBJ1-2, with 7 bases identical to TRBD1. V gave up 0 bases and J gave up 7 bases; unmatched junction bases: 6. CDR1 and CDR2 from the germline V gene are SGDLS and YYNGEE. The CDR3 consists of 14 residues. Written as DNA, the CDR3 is TGTGCCAGCAGCGTAGGAGGGGGCGTTGGTGGCTACACCTTC. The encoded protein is CASSVGGGVGGYTF.

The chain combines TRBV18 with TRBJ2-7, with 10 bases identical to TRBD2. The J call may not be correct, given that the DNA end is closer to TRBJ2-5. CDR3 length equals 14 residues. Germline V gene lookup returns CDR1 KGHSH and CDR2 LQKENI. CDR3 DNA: TGTGCCAGCTCACCAACTAGCGGGACTGAGACCCAGTACTTC. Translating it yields CASSPTSGTETQYF.

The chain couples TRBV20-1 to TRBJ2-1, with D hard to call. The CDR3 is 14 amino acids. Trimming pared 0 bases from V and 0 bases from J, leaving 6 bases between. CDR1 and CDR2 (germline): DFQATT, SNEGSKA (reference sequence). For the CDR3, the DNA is TGCAGTGCTAGAGATTGGACCTCCTACAATGAGCAGTTCTTC. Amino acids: CSARDWTSYNEQFF.

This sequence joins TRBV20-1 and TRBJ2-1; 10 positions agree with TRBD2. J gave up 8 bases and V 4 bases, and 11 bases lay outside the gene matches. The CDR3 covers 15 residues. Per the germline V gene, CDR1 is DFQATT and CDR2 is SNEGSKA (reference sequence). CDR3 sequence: CSANILAGVKDEQFF. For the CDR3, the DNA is TGCAGTGCTAACATCCTAGCGGGAGTCAAGGATGAGCAGTTCTTC.

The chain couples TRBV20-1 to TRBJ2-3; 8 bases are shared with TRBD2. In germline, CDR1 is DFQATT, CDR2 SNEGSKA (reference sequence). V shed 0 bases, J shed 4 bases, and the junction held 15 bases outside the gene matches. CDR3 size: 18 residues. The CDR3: CSARDRPKRERGADTQYF. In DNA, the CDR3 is TGCAGTGCTAGAGATCGCCCGAAGCGGGAGCGAGGGGCAGATACGCAGTATTTT.

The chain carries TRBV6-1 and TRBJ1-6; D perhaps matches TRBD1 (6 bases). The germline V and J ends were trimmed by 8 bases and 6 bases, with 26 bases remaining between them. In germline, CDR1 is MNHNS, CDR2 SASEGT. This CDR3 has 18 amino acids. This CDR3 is CASRKSFIQGRSNSPLHF. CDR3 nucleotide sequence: TGTGCCAGCCGGAAATCTTTTATACAGGGCAGAAGTAATTCACCCCTCCACTTT.

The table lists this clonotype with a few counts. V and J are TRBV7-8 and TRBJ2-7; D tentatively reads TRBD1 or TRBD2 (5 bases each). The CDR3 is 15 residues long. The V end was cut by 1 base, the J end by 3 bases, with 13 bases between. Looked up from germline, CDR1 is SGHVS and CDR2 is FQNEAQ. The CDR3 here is CASSLGPGLGYEQYF. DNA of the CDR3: TGTGCCAGCAGCTTAGGGCCGGGGCTCGGCTACGAGCAGTACTTC. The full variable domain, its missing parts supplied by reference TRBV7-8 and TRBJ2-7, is GAGVSQSPRYKVAKRGQDVALRCDPISGHVSLFWYQQALGQGPEFLTYFQNEAQLDKSGLPSDRFFAERPEGSVSTLKIQRTQQEDSAVYLCASSLGPGLGYEQYFGPGTRLTVT.

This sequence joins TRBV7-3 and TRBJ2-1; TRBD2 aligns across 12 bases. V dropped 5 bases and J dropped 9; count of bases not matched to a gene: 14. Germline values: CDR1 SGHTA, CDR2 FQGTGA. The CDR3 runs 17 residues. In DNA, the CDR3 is TGTGCCAGCAGCCTCAACGGTCTAGCGGGAGGGTGGGTTGAGCAGTTCTTC. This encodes CASSLNGLAGGWVEQFF.

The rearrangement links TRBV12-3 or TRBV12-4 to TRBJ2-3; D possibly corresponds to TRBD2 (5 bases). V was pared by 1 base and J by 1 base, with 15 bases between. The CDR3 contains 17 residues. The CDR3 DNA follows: TGTGCCAGCAGTTTAGTTTGGCGGCTAGCTGGCACAGATACGCAGTATTTT. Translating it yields CASSLVWRLAGTDTQYF.